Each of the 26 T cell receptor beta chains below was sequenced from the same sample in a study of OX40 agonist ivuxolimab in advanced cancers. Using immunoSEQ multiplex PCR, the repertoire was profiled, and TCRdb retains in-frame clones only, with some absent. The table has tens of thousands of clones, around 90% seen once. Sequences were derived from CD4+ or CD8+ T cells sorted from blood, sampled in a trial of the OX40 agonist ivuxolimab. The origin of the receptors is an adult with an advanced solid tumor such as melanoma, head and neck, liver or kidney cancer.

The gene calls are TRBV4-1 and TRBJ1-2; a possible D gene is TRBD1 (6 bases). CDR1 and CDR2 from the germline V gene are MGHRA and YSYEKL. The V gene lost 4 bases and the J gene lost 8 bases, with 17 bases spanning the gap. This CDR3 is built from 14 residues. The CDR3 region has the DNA TGCGCCAGCAGCCCAACCCAAACGACAGGCGGCTACACCTTC. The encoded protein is CASSPTQTTGGYTF.

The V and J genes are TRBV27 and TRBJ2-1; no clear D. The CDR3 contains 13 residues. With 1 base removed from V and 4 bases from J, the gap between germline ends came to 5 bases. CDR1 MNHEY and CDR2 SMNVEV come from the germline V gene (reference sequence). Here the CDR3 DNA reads TGTGCCAGCAGTTTATTTTTTTACAATGAGCAGTTCTTC. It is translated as CASSLFFYNEQFF.

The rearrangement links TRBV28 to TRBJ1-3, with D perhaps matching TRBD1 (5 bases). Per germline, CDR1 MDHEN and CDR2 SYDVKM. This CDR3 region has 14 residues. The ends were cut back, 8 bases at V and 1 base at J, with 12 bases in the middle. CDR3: CASRGDESGNTIYF. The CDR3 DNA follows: TGTGCCAGCCGAGGGGACGAATCTGGAAACACCATATATTTT.

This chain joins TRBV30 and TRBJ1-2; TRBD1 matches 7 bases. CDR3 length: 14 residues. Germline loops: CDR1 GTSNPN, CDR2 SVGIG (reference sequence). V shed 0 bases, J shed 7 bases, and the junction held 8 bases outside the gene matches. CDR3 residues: CAWSVGQGGGGYTF. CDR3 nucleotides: TGTGCCTGGAGTGTCGGGCAGGGGGGTGGTGGCTACACCTTC. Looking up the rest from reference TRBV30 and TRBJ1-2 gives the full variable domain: SQTIHQWPATLVQPVGSPLSLECTVEGTSNPNLYWYRQAAGRGLQLLFYSVGIGQISSEVPQNLSASRPQDRQFILSSKKLLLSDSGFYLCAWSVGQGGGGYTFGSGTRLTVV.

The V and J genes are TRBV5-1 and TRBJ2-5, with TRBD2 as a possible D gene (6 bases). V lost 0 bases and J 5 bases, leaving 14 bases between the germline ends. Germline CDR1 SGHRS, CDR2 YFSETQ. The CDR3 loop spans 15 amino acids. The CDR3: CASSLEGGVWETQYF. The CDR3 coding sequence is TGCGCCAGCAGCTTGGAAGGAGGGGTCTGGGAGACCCAGTACTTC.

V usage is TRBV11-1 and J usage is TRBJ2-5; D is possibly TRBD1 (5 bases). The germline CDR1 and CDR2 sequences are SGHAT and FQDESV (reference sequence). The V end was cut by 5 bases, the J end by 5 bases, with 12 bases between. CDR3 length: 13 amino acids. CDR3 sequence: CASSPPGLETQYF. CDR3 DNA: TGTGCCAGCAGCCCACCAGGGTTGGAGACCCAGTACTTC.

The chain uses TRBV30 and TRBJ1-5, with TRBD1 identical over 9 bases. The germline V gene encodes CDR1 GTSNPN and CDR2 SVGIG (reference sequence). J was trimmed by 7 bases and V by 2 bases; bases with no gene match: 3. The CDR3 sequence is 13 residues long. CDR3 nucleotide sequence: TGTGCCTGGAGTTGGGGACAGGGACAGCCCCAGCATTTT. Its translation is CAWSWGQGQPQHF.

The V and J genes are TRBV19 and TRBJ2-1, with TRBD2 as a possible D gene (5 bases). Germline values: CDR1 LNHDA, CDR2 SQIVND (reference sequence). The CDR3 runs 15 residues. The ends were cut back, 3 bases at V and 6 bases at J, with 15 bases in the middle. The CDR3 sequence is CASSMAGDLLNEQFF. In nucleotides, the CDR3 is TGTGCCAGTAGTATGGCGGGCGATCTTCTCAATGAGCAGTTCTTC.

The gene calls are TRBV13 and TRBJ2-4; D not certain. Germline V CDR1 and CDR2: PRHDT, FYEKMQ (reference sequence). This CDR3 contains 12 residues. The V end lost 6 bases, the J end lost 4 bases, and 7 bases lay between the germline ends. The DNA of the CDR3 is TGTGCCAGCAGTCACTTAAAAAACATTCAGTACTTC. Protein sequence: CASSHLKNIQYF.

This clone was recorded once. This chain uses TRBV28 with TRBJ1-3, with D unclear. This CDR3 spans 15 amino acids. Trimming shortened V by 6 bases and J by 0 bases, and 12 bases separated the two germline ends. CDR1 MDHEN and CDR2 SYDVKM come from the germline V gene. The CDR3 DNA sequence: TGTGCCAGCAGGGAACGGCAGTTCTCTGGAAACACCATATATTTT. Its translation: CASRERQFSGNTIYF. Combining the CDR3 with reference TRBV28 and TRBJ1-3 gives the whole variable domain DVKVTQSSRYLVKRTGEKVFLECVQDMDHENMFWYRQDPGLGLRLIYFSYDVKMKEKGDIPEGYSVSREKKERFSLILESASTNQTSMYLCASRERQFSGNTIYFGEGSWLTVV.

The CDR3 sequence is CASSSYTGTLYNEQFF. CDR3 DNA: TGTGCCAGCAGTTCCTATACAGGGACCCTCTACAATGAGCAGTTCTTC. This sequence joins TRBV28 and TRBJ2-1, with D perhaps matching TRBD1 (6 bases). The V gene's germline CDR1 is MDHEN and CDR2 SYDVKM. Between the trimmed V and J ends, which lost 4 bases and 3 bases, there was a span of 16 bases. The CDR3 sequence is 16 residues long. Complete variable domain (other parts from reference TRBV28 and TRBJ2-1): DVKVTQSSRYLVKRTGEKVFLECVQDMDHENMFWYRQDPGLGLRLIYFSYDVKMKEKGDIPEGYSVSREKKERFSLILESASTNQTSMYLCASSSYTGTLYNEQFFGPGTRLTVL.

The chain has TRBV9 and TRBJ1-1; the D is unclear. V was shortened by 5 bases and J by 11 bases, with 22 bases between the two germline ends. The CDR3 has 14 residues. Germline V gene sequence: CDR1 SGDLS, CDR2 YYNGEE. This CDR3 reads CASSLSDGATVAFF. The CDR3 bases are TGTGCCAGCAGTCTCAGTGATGGCGCTACCGTCGCTTTCTTT.

CDR3 loop: CASSTQTGSLSEQYF. CDR3 coding DNA: TGTGCCAGCAGCACCCAGACGGGCAGCTTGAGCGAGCAGTACTTC. The chain is built from TRBV5-6 and TRBJ2-7; no clear D gene. The V end lost 4 bases, the J end lost 6 bases, and 20 bases lay between the germline ends. CDR1 SGHDT and CDR2 YYEEEE come from the germline V gene. This CDR3 is built from 15 residues.

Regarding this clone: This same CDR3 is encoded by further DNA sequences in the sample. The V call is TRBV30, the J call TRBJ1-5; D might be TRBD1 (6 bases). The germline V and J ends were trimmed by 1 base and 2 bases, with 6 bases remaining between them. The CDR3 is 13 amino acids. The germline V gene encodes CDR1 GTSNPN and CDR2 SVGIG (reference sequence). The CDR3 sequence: CAWSGQGNQPQHF. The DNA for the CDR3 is TGTGCCTGGAGTGGACAGGGCAATCAGCCCCAGCATTTT.

The CDR3: CASSPSRRGPYNEQFF. Here the CDR3 DNA reads TGTGCCAGCAGCCCCTCGAGACGGGGTCCCTACAATGAGCAGTTCTTC. J is TRBJ2-1 and V is TRBV27, with D possibly matching TRBD2 (5 bases). Germline V gene data show CDR1 as MNHEY and CDR2 as SMNVEV (reference sequence). V was trimmed by 6 bases and J by 2 bases, leaving 17 bases between them. This CDR3 is built from 16 residues.

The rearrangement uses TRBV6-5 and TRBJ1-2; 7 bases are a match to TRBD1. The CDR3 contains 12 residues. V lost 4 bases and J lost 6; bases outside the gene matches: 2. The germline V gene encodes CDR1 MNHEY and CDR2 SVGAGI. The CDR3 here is CASSSGTDGYTF. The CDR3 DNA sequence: TGTGCCAGCAGTTCGGGGACAGATGGCTACACCTTC.

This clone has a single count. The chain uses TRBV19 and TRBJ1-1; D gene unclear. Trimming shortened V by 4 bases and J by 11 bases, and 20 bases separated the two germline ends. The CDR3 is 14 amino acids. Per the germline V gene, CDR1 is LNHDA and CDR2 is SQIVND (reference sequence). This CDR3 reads CASSTDLSLPVAFF. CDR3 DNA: TGTGCCAGTAGTACAGATTTATCCCTCCCGGTTGCTTTCTTT.

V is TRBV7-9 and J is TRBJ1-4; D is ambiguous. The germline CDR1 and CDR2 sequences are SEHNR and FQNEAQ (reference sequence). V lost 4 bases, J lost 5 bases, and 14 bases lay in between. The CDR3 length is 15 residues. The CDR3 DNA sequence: TGTGCCAGCAGCTCCGTGGGCGGGAGAAATGAAAAACTGTTTTTT. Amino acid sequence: CASSSVGGRNEKLFF.

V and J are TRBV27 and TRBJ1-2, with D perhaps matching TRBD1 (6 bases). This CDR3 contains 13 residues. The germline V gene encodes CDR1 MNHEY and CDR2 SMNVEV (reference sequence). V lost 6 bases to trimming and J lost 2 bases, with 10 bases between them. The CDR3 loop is CASRNRGNYGYTF. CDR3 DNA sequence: TGTGCCAGCAGGAATAGGGGGAACTATGGCTACACCTTC.

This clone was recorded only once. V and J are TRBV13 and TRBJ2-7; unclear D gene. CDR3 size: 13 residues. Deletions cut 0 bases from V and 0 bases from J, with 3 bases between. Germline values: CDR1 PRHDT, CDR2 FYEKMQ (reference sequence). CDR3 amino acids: CASSLGRSYEQYV. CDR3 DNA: TGTGCCAGCAGCTTAGGACGCTCCTACGAGCAGTACGTC.

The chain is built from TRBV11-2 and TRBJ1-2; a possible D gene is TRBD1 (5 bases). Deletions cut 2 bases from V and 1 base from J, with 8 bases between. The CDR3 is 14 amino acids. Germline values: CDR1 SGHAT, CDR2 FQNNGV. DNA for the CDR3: TGTGCCAGCAGCTTATATGGGGGTAACTATGGCTACACCTTC. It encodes CASSLYGGNYGYTF.

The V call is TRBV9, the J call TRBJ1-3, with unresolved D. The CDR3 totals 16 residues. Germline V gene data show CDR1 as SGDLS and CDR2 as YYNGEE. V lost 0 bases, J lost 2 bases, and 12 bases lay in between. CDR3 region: CASSVGSLVAGNTIYF. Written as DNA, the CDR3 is TGTGCCAGCAGCGTAGGTTCTTTGGTAGCTGGAAACACCATATATTTT.

The CDR3 DNA follows: TGTGCCTGGGCGGGGTACGGGTCCAGAAGCTCTGGAAACACCATATATTTT. Its protein is CAWAGYGSRSSGNTIYF. The chain couples TRBV30 to TRBJ1-3; D is undetermined. Trimming took 5 bases from V and 0 from J, leaving 20 bases between them. CDR1 and CDR2 from the germline V gene are GTSNPN and SVGIG (reference sequence). The CDR3 spans 17 residues.

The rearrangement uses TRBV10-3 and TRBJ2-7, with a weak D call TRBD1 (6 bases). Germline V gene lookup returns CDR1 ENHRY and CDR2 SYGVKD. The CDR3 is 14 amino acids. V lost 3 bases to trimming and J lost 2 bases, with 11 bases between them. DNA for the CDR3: TGTGCCATCAGTGAATCCGACAGGCCCTACGAGCAGTACTTC. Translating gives CAISESDRPYEQYF.

The CDR3 region has the DNA TGCGCCAGCAGCCAAGTTAGGGTTTGGAACACTGAAGCTTTCTTT. Protein: CASSQVRVWNTEAFF. The genes are TRBV4-1 and TRBJ1-1; D not resolved. The germline V and J ends were trimmed by 1 base and 1 base, with 10 bases remaining between them. CDR3 length: 15 residues. Germline V gene data show CDR1 as MGHRA and CDR2 as YSYEKL.

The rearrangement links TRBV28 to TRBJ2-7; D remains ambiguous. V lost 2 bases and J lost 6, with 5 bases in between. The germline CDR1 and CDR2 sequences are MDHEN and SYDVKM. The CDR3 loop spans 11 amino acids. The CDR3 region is CASSLVGEQYF. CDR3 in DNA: TGTGCCAGCAGTTTAGTCGGCGAGCAGTACTTC.